This T cell receptor beta chain is from a study of cytomegalovirus exposure and HLA in healthy donors. Study information: The same platform was used for the 110 or so validation repertoires and the roughly 730 first-cohort repertoires, a later analysis reported. Study-wide results and caveats: In vitro testing confirmed three CMV-associated chains as specific for CMV antigens. Per published reports, the classifier diagnosed cytomegalovirus status with high specificity and sensitivity.

With respect to this clone: Its antigen is as yet unknown.

Germline V gene sequence: CDR1 SNHLY, CDR2 FYNNEI. The CDR3 has 14 amino acids. V shed 2 bases and J shed 1 base, with 8 bases lying between them. This table comes from immunoSEQ multiplex PCR, and its TCRdb copy is limited to in-frame clones, with some not included. The sample shows about 130,000 clones, 90% of them seen only once. The TCR comes from a woman in her thirties in good health and CMV-seropositive. This chain joins TRBV2 and TRBJ1-1; D remains unclear. The specimen was PBMCs. The CDR3 region is CASSEFRENTEAFF. For the CDR3, the DNA is TGTGCCAGCAGTGAATTTCGAGAGAACACTGAAGCTTTCTTT. The full variable domain, in which reference TRBV2 and TRBJ1-1 provide the parts outside the CDR3, is EPEVTQTPSHQVTQMGQEVILRCVPISNHLYFYWYRQILGQKVEFLVSFYNNEISEKSEIFDDQFSVERPDGSNFTLKIRSTKLEDSAMYFCASSEFRENTEAFFGQGTRLTVV.